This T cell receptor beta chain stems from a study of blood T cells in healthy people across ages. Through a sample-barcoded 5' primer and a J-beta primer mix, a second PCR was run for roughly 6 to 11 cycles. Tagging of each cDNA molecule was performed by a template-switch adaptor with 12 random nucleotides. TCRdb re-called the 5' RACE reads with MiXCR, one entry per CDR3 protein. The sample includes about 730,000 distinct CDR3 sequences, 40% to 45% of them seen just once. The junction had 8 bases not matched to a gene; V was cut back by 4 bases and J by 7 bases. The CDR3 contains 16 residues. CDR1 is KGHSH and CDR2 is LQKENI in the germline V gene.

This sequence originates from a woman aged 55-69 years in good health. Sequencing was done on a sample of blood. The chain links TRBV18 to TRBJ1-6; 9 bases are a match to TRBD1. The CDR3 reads CASSRTDRGENSPLHF. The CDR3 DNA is TGTGCCAGCTCACGAACTGACAGGGGGGAAAATTCACCCCTCCACTTT.